These 10 T cell receptor beta chains share one sample of origin, sequenced in a study of radiation and T cells in renal cell carcinoma. Time point in this sample: blood 2 weeks post-SBRT. Treatment given: 15 Gy SBRT to primary tumor, nephrectomy 4 weeks later. Profiled with immunoSEQ multiplex PCR; TCRdb holds only in-frame clones, not every one. In the table there are roughly 130,000 clones, 88% of which are singletons. Sequenced material: blood, taken from a patient whose treatment included radiotherapy and nephrectomy. The receptor source for this set is a woman in her 70s with renal cell carcinoma.

The J gene is TRBJ2-2, the V gene TRBV14; D ambiguous. Germline CDR1 and CDR2: SGHDN and FVKESK. The CDR3 loop spans 14 amino acids. With 1 base removed from V and 4 bases from J, the gap between germline ends came to 7 bases. CDR3 region: CASSQGPVTGELFF. CDR3 bases: TGTGCCAGCAGCCAAGGCCCAGTCACCGGGGAGCTGTTTTTT.

The chain couples TRBV9 to TRBJ2-3; the match to TRBD1 covers 7 bases. Germline lookup yields CDR1 SGDLS and CDR2 YYNGEE. The ends lost 3 bases at V and 1 base at J; junction bases unmatched: 8. The CDR3 consists of 16 residues. The CDR3 loop is CASSALQGYGTDTQYF. The CDR3 DNA reads TGTGCCAGCAGCGCCCTACAGGGGTACGGCACAGATACGCAGTATTTT. The variable domain in full, completed from reference TRBV9 and TRBJ2-3, reads DSGVTQTPKHLITATGQRVTLRCSPRSGDLSVYWYQQSLDQGLQFLIQYYNGEERAKGNILERFSAQQFPDLHSELNLSSLELGDSALYFCASSALQGYGTDTQYFGPGTRLTVL.

The chain uses TRBV5-1 and TRBJ1-3, with D perhaps TRBD1 (5 bases). Germline V gene sequence: CDR1 SGHRS, CDR2 YFSETQ. This CDR3 spans 14 amino acids. V shed 0 bases and J shed 5 bases, with 9 bases lying between them. The CDR3 DNA is TGCGCCAGCAGCTTGGACAGGCCGAGAAACACCATATATTTT. Its protein product is CASSLDRPRNTIYF.

The gene calls are TRBV9 and TRBJ2-3; TRBD2 might be the D (5 bases). Germline V gives CDR1 SGDLS, CDR2 YYNGEE. The CDR3 has 17 amino acids. The germline V and J ends were trimmed by 0 bases and 6 bases, with 20 bases remaining between them. The CDR3 loop is CASSVDGVGVLPDTQYF. The CDR3 nucleotides read TGTGCCAGCAGCGTAGATGGGGTCGGGGTACTCCCGGATACGCAGTATTTT.

V gene TRBV5-4 combines with J gene TRBJ2-5; 12 bases are shared with TRBD2. This CDR3 is 15 amino acids long. The trim removed 0 bases at V and 5 bases at J, leaving 2 bases unmatched. Germline assignment: CDR1 SGHNT and CDR2 YYREEE (reference sequence). This chain's CDR3 is CASSLGLAGGETQYF. DNA for the CDR3: TGTGCCAGCAGCTTGGGTCTAGCGGGGGGGGAGACCCAGTACTTC.

The chain combines TRBV5-4 with TRBJ2-2, with D uncertain. Per germline, CDR1 SGHNT and CDR2 YYREEE (reference sequence). This CDR3 comprises 13 residues. V was shortened by 7 bases and J by 2 bases, with 9 bases between the two germline ends. The CDR3 spells CASVRTNTGELFF. CDR3 DNA: TGTGCCAGCGTGCGGACCAACACCGGGGAGCTGTTTTTT.

This clone was observed a handful of times. The rearrangement uses TRBV29-1 and TRBJ1-5, with 7 bases identical to TRBD1. This CDR3 contains 12 residues. J was trimmed by 7 bases and V by 5 bases; bases with no gene match: 5. CDR1 is SQVTM, CDR2 ANQGSEA, per germline. In nucleotides, the CDR3 is TGCAGCGTTAGGGACAGCCTCCAGCCCCAGCATTTT. It codes for CSVRDSLQPQHF.

This chain uses TRBV2 with TRBJ1-3, with 7 nucleotides matching TRBD1. Trimming at V came to 7 bases and at J to 2 bases, leaving 5 bases not matched to a gene. This CDR3 contains 14 residues. CDR1 is SNHLY and CDR2 is FYNNEI in the germline V gene. The CDR3 region is CASTSGQPGNTIYF. The CDR3 region has the DNA TGTGCCAGCACATCGGGACAGCCTGGAAACACCATATATTTT.

This clone appeared once. The chain combines TRBV5-3 with TRBJ2-2, with a possible D match to TRBD2 (5 bases). TRBV5-3 is labeled an ORF, and its function is uncertain. V gave up 4 bases and J gave up 2 bases, with 21 bases separating them. This CDR3 contains 18 residues. This chain's CDR3 is CARSSPVGLTVNTGELFF. The CDR3 DNA is TGTGCCAGAAGCAGCCCAGTTGGACTCACTGTAAACACCGGGGAGCTGTTTTTT.

The chain carries TRBV7-9 and TRBJ2-2, with 7 bases fitting TRBD1. J gave up 5 bases and V 11 bases, and 11 bases lay outside the gene matches. The CDR3 loop spans 14 amino acids. Germline V lookup: CDR1 SEHNR, CDR2 FQNEAQ (reference sequence). The CDR3 nucleotides read TGTGCCGGTAGCGTCGGGACAGCTACCGGGGAGCTGTTTTTT. This sequence encodes CAGSVGTATGELFF.